These 12 T cell receptor beta chains share one sample of origin, sequenced in a study of beta chain features in type 1 diabetes. No antigen has been assigned to these receptors. Expressed TCRB transcripts were sequenced after all isolated RNA was converted to cDNA. Produced via immunoSEQ multiplex PCR; TCRdb's table is partial and in-frame only. The profile shows roughly 150,000 clones, around 10% of them singletons. Study observations and caveats: Moderate but significant shortening of TCRB CDR3s was recorded in all four CD4+ subsets from Type 1 diabetes patients.

Material for sequencing was central memory CD4+ T cells from blood. The source is a man aged 30-40 years with type 1 diabetes.

In this sample, this clone turned up a few times. V gene TRBV27 combines with J gene TRBJ2-5; 7 nucleotides align to TRBD1. Germline CDR1 MNHEY, CDR2 SMNVEV (reference sequence). The CDR3 length is 17 residues. V lost 5 bases, J lost 2 bases, and 14 bases stayed unmatched. CDR3 in amino acids: CASSRSAGTAEQETQYF. CDR3 sequence (DNA): TGTGCCAGCAGTCGCTCTGCTGGGACAGCAGAACAAGAGACCCAGTACTTC.

A few counts support this clone. The CDR3 DNA is TGTGCCAGCAGGGCCGGGACAGGCAGCAATCAGCCCCAGCATTTT. Amino acids: CASRAGTGSNQPQHF. The rearrangement links TRBV27 to TRBJ1-5; TRBD1 matches at 8 bases. V was pared by 6 bases and J by 1 base, with 5 bases of the junction left unmatched. Germline loops: CDR1 MNHEY, CDR2 SMNVEV (reference sequence). The CDR3 contains 15 residues.

This chain links TRBV9 with TRBJ2-5; 9 nucleotides align to TRBD1. The germline CDR1 and CDR2 sequences are SGDLS and YYNGEE. The CDR3 runs to 15 residues. V gave up 0 bases and J gave up 0 bases; unmatched junction bases: 0. CDR3 residues: CASSVGQGDQETQYF. The CDR3 DNA is TGTGCCAGCAGCGTAGGACAGGGGGACCAAGAGACCCAGTACTTC.

This clone turned up a few times. The gene calls are TRBV18 and TRBJ2-5; 9 bases agree with TRBD2. In germline, CDR1 is KGHSH, CDR2 LQKENI. CDR3 length: 16 residues. After removal of 3 bases from V and 4 bases from J, the junction contained 9 bases not matched to a gene. The chain's CDR3 is CASSPREGLASETQYF. Written as DNA, the CDR3 is TGTGCCAGCTCACCCCGGGAAGGACTAGCGTCAGAGACCCAGTACTTC.

This clone was detected only a few times. This chain links TRBV28 with TRBJ2-1; TRBD2 matches 11 bases. This CDR3 is built from 14 residues. Germline V gene sequence: CDR1 MDHEN, CDR2 SYDVKM. V shed 9 bases and J 6 bases; nucleotides not matched to a gene: 7. As DNA, the CDR3 is TGTGCCAGTTTAACTGGGACTAGCGGCAATGAGCAGTTCTTC. Residues: CASLTGTSGNEQFF.

This clone was seen more than once but under ten times. The genes are TRBV5-4 and TRBJ1-2, with 7 bases lining up with TRBD1. The CDR3 is made up of 16 amino acids. Per germline, CDR1 SGHNT and CDR2 YYREEE (reference sequence). V shed 3 bases, J shed 1 base, and the junction held 9 bases outside the gene matches. The CDR3 DNA reads as TGTGCCAGCAGCTCGCCCGGGACAGACATTAACTATGGCTACACCTTC. It specifies CASSSPGTDINYGYTF.

This clone appeared a few times. This chain uses TRBV7-9 with TRBJ1-1; D ambiguous. The CDR3 length is 12 residues. Trimming removed 2 bases from V and 8 bases from J, with 9 bases in between. In germline, CDR1 is SEHNR, CDR2 FQNEAQ (reference sequence). In DNA, the CDR3 is TGTGCCAGCAGCTTATCCCTTGTCGAAGCTTTCTTT. This codes for CASSLSLVEAFF.

This chain joins TRBV5-1 and TRBJ2-3; TRBD2 agrees at 14 bases. From germline, CDR1 is SGHRS and CDR2 YFSETQ. This CDR3 contains 16 residues. The junction had 4 bases not matched to a gene; V was cut back by 4 bases and J by 3 bases. CDR3 DNA: TGCGCCAGCAGCACCGGGACTAGCGGGAGTACAGATACGCAGTATTTT. Protein product: CASSTGTSGSTDTQYF.

This clone was recorded a few times. This chain connects TRBV30 to TRBJ2-3, with D uncertain. Germline CDR1 is GTSNPN and CDR2 is SVGIG (reference sequence). V was pared by 3 bases and J by 4 bases, with 5 bases between. CDR3 length: 11 residues. CDR3: CAWRISDTQYF. The CDR3, as DNA: TGTGCCTGGAGAATCTCAGATACGCAGTATTTT.

This clone was picked up a small number of times. This sequence joins TRBV15 and TRBJ2-6; no definite D call. Trimming removed 5 bases from V and 1 base from J, with 3 bases in between. Germline CDR1 and CDR2: LNHNV and YYDKDF (reference sequence). The CDR3 is 13 amino acids. The CDR3 DNA follows: TGTGCCACCAGCCTATCTGGGGCCAACGTCCTGACTTTC. Protein: CATSLSGANVLTF.

In its sample, this clone was seen a few times. The rearrangement joins TRBV7-2 to TRBJ1-1; a possible D gene is TRBD1 (5 bases). The V end was cut by 5 bases, the J end by 5 bases, with 15 bases between. The CDR3 is 14 amino acids. Germline V gene sequence: CDR1 SGHTA, CDR2 FQGNSA. As DNA, the CDR3 is TGTGCCAGCAGCCAAAACGGGGGAGGTACTGAAGCTTTCTTT. Translation gives CASSQNGGGTEAFF.

The chain links TRBV9 to TRBJ2-3; TRBD1 agrees at 9 bases. V lost 1 base, J lost 0 bases, and 6 bases stayed unmatched. This CDR3 comprises 17 residues. In germline, CDR1 is SGDLS, CDR2 YYNGEE. The DNA for the CDR3 is TGTGCCAGCAGCGTATCAGTGGGGACAGGGAGCACAGATACGCAGTATTTT. Translated: CASSVSVGTGSTDTQYF.